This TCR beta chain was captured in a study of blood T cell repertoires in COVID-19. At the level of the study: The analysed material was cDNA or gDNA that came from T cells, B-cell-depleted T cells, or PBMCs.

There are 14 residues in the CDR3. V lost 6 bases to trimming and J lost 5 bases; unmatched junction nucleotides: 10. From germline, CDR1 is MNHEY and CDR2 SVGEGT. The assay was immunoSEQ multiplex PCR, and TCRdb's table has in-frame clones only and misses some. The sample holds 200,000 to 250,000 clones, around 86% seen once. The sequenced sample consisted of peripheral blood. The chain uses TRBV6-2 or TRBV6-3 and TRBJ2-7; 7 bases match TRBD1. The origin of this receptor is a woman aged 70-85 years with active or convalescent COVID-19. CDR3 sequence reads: CASSTFGTVNEQYF. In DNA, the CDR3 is TGTGCCAGCAGCACATTCGGGACAGTCAACGAGCAGTACTTC.